The 29 T cell receptor beta chains in this list originate from one sample, sequenced in a study of blood T cell repertoires in COVID-19. Sequencing was performed with immunoSEQ multiplex PCR; in TCRdb, only in-frame clones are kept and a portion is missing. The sample consists of roughly 240,000 clones, roughly 85% of them appearing once. Source material: peripheral blood. The receptors stem from a man aged 55 to 69 who had recovered from COVID-19.

The V call is TRBV9, the J call TRBJ2-3; 7 positions match TRBD1. V lost 1 base and J lost 6; bases outside the gene matches: 8. Per germline, CDR1 SGDLS and CDR2 YYNGEE. The CDR3 is 15 amino acids. CDR3 region: CASSVSGTVPDTQYF. DNA for the CDR3: TGTGCCAGCAGCGTATCCGGGACAGTGCCCGATACGCAGTATTTT. Drawing the rest from reference TRBV9 and TRBJ2-3, the complete variable domain is DSGVTQTPKHLITATGQRVTLRCSPRSGDLSVYWYQQSLDQGLQFLIQYYNGEERAKGNILERFSAQQFPDLHSELNLSSLELGDSALYFCASSVSGTVPDTQYFGPGTRLTVL.

The V gene is TRBV5-4, the J gene TRBJ2-1, with 8 bases identical to TRBD1. V lost 0 bases and J lost 0; bases outside the gene matches: 5. The CDR3 spans 17 residues. In germline, CDR1 is SGHNT, CDR2 YYREEE (reference sequence). CDR3 in amino acids: CASSLGGQGSSYNEQFF. The CDR3 DNA reads as TGTGCCAGCAGCTTGGGTGGACAGGGAAGCTCCTACAATGAGCAGTTCTTC. The full variable domain, its missing parts supplied by reference TRBV5-4 and TRBJ2-1, is ETGVTQSPTHLIKTRGQQVTLRCSSQSGHNTVSWYQQALGQGPQFIFQYYREEENGRGNFPPRFSGLQFPNYSSELNVNALELDDSALYLCASSLGGQGSSYNEQFFGPGTRLTVL.

This chain joins TRBV4-2 and TRBJ1-5; the match to TRBD1 covers 9 bases. The V and J ends lost 1 base and 3 bases, in that order; junction bases with no gene match: 1. This CDR3 comprises 15 residues. Germline V lookup: CDR1 LGHNA, CDR2 YNFKEQ. This CDR3 reads CASSQGTGVNQPQHF. The CDR3 bases are TGTGCCAGCAGCCAAGGGACAGGGGTCAATCAGCCCCAGCATTTT.

This clone was counted many times. The chain combines TRBV7-9 with TRBJ1-1; TRBD1 aligns across 8 bases. V gave up 5 bases and J gave up 1 base; unmatched junction bases: 6. The germline CDR1 and CDR2 sequences are SEHNR and FQNEAQ (reference sequence). The CDR3 consists of 15 residues. The CDR3 DNA reads as TGTGCCAGCAGCGGGCAGGGGGCCTCGAACACTGAAGCTTTCTTT. It codes for CASSGQGASNTEAFF. Based on the CDR3 plus reference TRBV7-9 and TRBJ1-1, the full variable domain is DTGVSQNPRHKITKRGQNVTFRCDPISEHNRLYWYRQTLGQGPEFLTYFQNEAQLEKSRLLSDRFSAERPKGSFSTLEIQRTEQGDSAMYLCASSGQGASNTEAFFGQGTRLTVV.

The chain carries TRBV5-5 and TRBJ2-3; 7 bases agree with TRBD1. Germline CDR1 SGHKS, CDR2 YYEKEE (reference sequence). Germline trimming cut 0 bases from V and 0 bases from J; bases unmatched to any gene: 4. The CDR3 has 16 residues. The CDR3 protein is CASSLASGGSTDTQYF. CDR3 in DNA: TGTGCCAGCAGCTTGGCCTCAGGGGGTAGCACAGATACGCAGTATTTT.

V is TRBV14 and J is TRBJ1-4; no clear D. The CDR3 is 17 amino acids. Trimming took 0 bases from V and 5 from J, leaving 16 bases between them. Germline V lookup: CDR1 SGHDN, CDR2 FVKESK. In DNA, the CDR3 is TGTGCCAGCAGCCAAGACGAGACAATCGGTCCCAATGAAAAACTGTTTTTT. Its translation is CASSQDETIGPNEKLFF.

In this sample, this clone turned up once. This chain links TRBV19 with TRBJ2-3; D might be TRBD2 (6 bases). V lost 0 bases to trimming and J lost 5 bases, with 9 bases between them. Germline V CDR1 and CDR2: LNHDA, SQIVND (reference sequence). The CDR3 spans 14 residues. The CDR3 here is CASSIDLGRDTQYF. DNA for the CDR3: TGTGCCAGTAGTATAGATCTCGGGAGAGATACGCAGTATTTT.

The rearrangement joins TRBV5-4 to TRBJ2-7; 7 bases map to TRBD1. There are 14 residues in the CDR3. The germline gives CDR1 SGHNT, CDR2 YYREEE (reference sequence). Germline trimming cut 3 bases from V and 6 bases from J; bases unmatched to any gene: 9. In DNA, the CDR3 is TGTGCCAGCAGCTCCACGACAGGGTTGGGCGAGCAGTACTTC. It yields the protein CASSSTTGLGEQYF.

This rearrangement joins TRBV5-4 to TRBJ2-7; D unresolved. This CDR3 has 12 amino acids. The germline V gene has CDR1 SGHNT and CDR2 YYREEE (reference sequence). Deletions cut 0 bases from V and 8 bases from J, with 9 bases between. CDR3 loop: CASSLESEKQYF. The DNA of the CDR3 is TGTGCCAGCAGCTTGGAGAGCGAGAAGCAGTACTTC.

This chain joins TRBV11-2 and TRBJ1-2; 8 bases match TRBD1. CDR3 length: 15 residues. Germline-derived CDR1 and CDR2 are SGHAT and FQNNGV. After removal of 0 bases from V and 7 bases from J, the junction contained 7 bases not matched to a gene. The CDR3 is CASSLDRGQRGGYTF. The CDR3 DNA follows: TGTGCCAGCAGCTTAGACAGGGGGCAACGAGGTGGCTACACCTTC.

The rearrangement links TRBV6-5 to TRBJ1-1; D is undetermined. V lost 5 bases, J lost 7 bases, and 17 bases lay in between. Germline V CDR1 and CDR2: MNHEY, SVGAGI. This CDR3 spans 14 amino acids. CDR3 sequence reads: CASSPSPRPREAFF. DNA for the CDR3: TGTGCCAGCAGTCCCTCCCCGAGGCCCCGTGAAGCTTTCTTT.

This chain links TRBV2 with TRBJ1-2; D not certain. Trimming removed 7 bases from V and 0 bases from J, with 12 bases in between. The germline V gene has CDR1 SNHLY and CDR2 FYNNEI. This CDR3 has 14 residues. Here the CDR3 DNA reads TGTGCCAGCACTATCCCCTTTTCTAACTATGGCTACACCTTC. Encoded protein: CASTIPFSNYGYTF.

The V and J genes are TRBV5-1 and TRBJ1-3, with 11 bases lining up with TRBD1. The CDR3 loop spans 17 amino acids. Germline CDR1 and CDR2: SGHRS and YFSETQ. V was pared by 3 bases and J by 0 bases, with 5 bases of the junction left unmatched. CDR3 bases: TGCGCCAGCAGCTCATCCGGGACAGGGGGCTCTGGAAACACCATATATTTT. Translation: CASSSSGTGGSGNTIYF.

The chain combines TRBV28 with TRBJ2-3, with D possibly matching TRBD2 (5 bases). The V gene's germline CDR1 is MDHEN and CDR2 SYDVKM. The CDR3 sequence is 12 residues long. The germline V and J ends were trimmed by 7 bases and 5 bases, with 10 bases remaining between them. The CDR3 sequence is CASIKEGDTQYF. In DNA, the CDR3 is TGTGCCAGCATCAAAGAGGGAGATACGCAGTATTTT. Combining the CDR3 with reference TRBV28 and TRBJ2-3 gives the whole variable domain DVKVTQSSRYLVKRTGEKVFLECVQDMDHENMFWYRQDPGLGLRLIYFSYDVKMKEKGDIPEGYSVSREKKERFSLILESASTNQTSMYLCASIKEGDTQYFGPGTRLTVL.

The CDR3: CASSLTGQGWDEQYF. In nucleotides, the CDR3 is TGCGCCAGCAGCCTCACGGGACAGGGGTGGGACGAGCAGTACTTC. V gene TRBV5-1 combines with J gene TRBJ2-7, with 10 bases that match TRBD1. V shed 4 bases and J 5 bases; nucleotides not matched to a gene: 9. Looked up from germline, CDR1 is SGHRS and CDR2 is YFSETQ. The CDR3 has 15 residues. Together with reference TRBV5-1 and TRBJ2-7, the CDR3 gives the full variable domain: KAGVTQTPRYLIKTRGQQVTLSCSPISGHRSVSWYQQTPGQGLQFLFEYFSETQRNKGNFPGRFSGRQFSNSRSEMNVSTLELGDSALYLCASSLTGQGWDEQYFGPGTRLTVT.

The chain recombines TRBV6-6 with TRBJ2-3; TRBD2 matches at 10 bases. The J segment lost 0 bases and the V segment lost 5 bases, leaving 17 bases of the junction unmatched. Looked up from germline, CDR1 is MNHNY and CDR2 is SVGAGI (reference sequence). CDR3 length equals 20 residues. CDR3 DNA sequence: TGTGCCAGCAGTCTCTCCCAGCGGGGGGGCCTGAGGATTAGCACAGATACGCAGTATTTT. Translated, it gives CASSLSQRGGLRISTDTQYF.

The J gene is TRBJ2-1, the V gene TRBV27, with D possibly matching TRBD2 (6 bases). CDR1 and CDR2 (germline): MNHEY, SMNVEV (reference sequence). The CDR3 is made up of 15 amino acids. Trimming removed 6 bases at V and 3 bases at J, with 15 bases between. Here the CDR3 reads CASSKMGSGYNEQFF. The DNA for the CDR3 is TGTGCCAGCAGCAAAATGGGTAGCGGCTACAATGAGCAGTTCTTC.

This chain joins TRBV18 and TRBJ2-7; a possible D gene is TRBD2 (6 bases). Germline V gives CDR1 KGHSH, CDR2 LQKENI. The V end was cut by 6 bases, the J end by 0 bases, with 18 bases between. The CDR3 spans 16 residues. The CDR3 DNA follows: TGTGCCAGCTCGCTTAATTTCGGGACTTCCTCCTACGAGCAGTACTTC. Protein sequence: CASSLNFGTSSYEQYF.

This clone came up a few times. CDR3 nucleotide sequence: TGTGCCAGCAGTTCCTCAGGGACAGGGAGCGCCAATAATTCACCCCTCCACTTT. This sequence encodes CASSSSGTGSANNSPLHF. The chain has TRBV27 and TRBJ1-6; 9 positions match TRBD1. Per the germline V gene, CDR1 is MNHEY and CDR2 is SMNVEV (reference sequence). This CDR3 contains 18 residues. J gave up 5 bases and V 4 bases, and 12 bases lay outside the gene matches.

This CDR3 reads CATRDAGDSPLHF. CDR3 bases: TGTGCCACCCGGGACGCGGGGGATTCACCCCTCCACTTT. The rearrangement links TRBV6-6 to TRBJ1-6, with a tentative D call TRBD1 (5 bases). Germline V gene data show CDR1 as MNHNY and CDR2 as SVGAGI (reference sequence). This CDR3 has 13 amino acids. V was cut by 10 bases and J by 8 bases, with 15 bases left in between.

This chain connects TRBV7-2 to TRBJ2-7; D is unresolved. This CDR3 region has 15 residues. Germline values: CDR1 SGHTA, CDR2 FQGNSA. V was trimmed by 1 base and J by 0 bases, leaving 10 bases between them. As DNA, the CDR3 is TGTGCCAGCAGCTTAGTAGACAAACCCTCCTACGAGCAGTACTTC. It yields the protein CASSLVDKPSYEQYF.

CDR3 nucleotides: TGTGCCAGCAGCTTAGCGACTAGTCGGGAGACCCAGTACTTC. It is translated as CASSLATSRETQYF. This sequence joins TRBV7-8 and TRBJ2-5; D possibly corresponds to TRBD2 (6 bases). CDR3 length equals 14 residues. Germline-derived CDR1 and CDR2 are SGHVS and FQNEAQ. V lost 0 bases to trimming and J lost 5 bases, with 10 bases between them.

This clone was seen once. The chain joins TRBV10-1 to TRBJ2-4, with D perhaps TRBD2 (6 bases). From germline, CDR1 is WNHNN and CDR2 SYGVQD (reference sequence). CDR3 length equals 14 residues. The CDR3 nucleotides read TGCGCACTACGCTGGGCGGGAATGGGGAACATTCAGTACTTC. It specifies CALRWAGMGNIQYF.

This chain links TRBV28 with TRBJ2-7; D remains unclear. Germline values: CDR1 MDHEN, CDR2 SYDVKM. CDR3 size: 12 residues. V lost 2 bases to trimming and J lost 5 bases, with 7 bases between them. As DNA, the CDR3 is TGTGCCAGCAGTTTAGTCGTCCACGAGCAGTACTTC. Translated: CASSLVVHEQYF.

The chain employs TRBV2 and TRBJ2-3, with 11 bases that match TRBD2. Unmatched junction bases numbered 19, after V lost 8 bases and J lost 3 bases. CDR3 length equals 19 residues. The germline gives CDR1 SNHLY, CDR2 FYNNEI. CDR3 amino acids: CASRPSGTSGFSGTDTQYF. CDR3 nucleotide sequence: TGTGCCAGCCGACCCTCCGGGACTAGCGGTTTCAGTGGTACAGATACGCAGTATTTT.

V is TRBV9 and J is TRBJ1-2; 11 positions agree with TRBD1. Germline V gene data show CDR1 as SGDLS and CDR2 as YYNGEE. Trimming took 2 bases from V and 4 from J; bases not matched to a gene: 4. This CDR3 is built from 15 residues. In DNA form, the CDR3 reads TGTGCCAGCAGCGTCGGGACAGGGGGTGGCTATGGCTACACCTTC. Protein: CASSVGTGGGYGYTF.

The rearrangement joins TRBV24-1 to TRBJ1-2; a possible D gene is TRBD1 (5 bases). Germline CDR1 reads KGHDR; CDR2 reads SFDVKD. CDR3 size: 12 residues. V was pared by 9 bases and J by 7 bases, with 14 bases between. The CDR3 nucleotides are TGTGCCACCGCACAAGGGGATGGTGGCTACACCTTC. This encodes CATAQGDGGYTF.

This clone occurred a few times. The J gene is TRBJ1-1, the V gene TRBV7-8; 8 nucleotides align to TRBD1. Germline V gene lookup returns CDR1 SGHVS and CDR2 FQNEAQ. This CDR3 contains 15 residues. V lost 1 base, J lost 4 bases, and 5 bases stayed unmatched. As DNA, the CDR3 is TGTGCCAGCAGCTTAGGGACAGGGTTTGCCACTGAAGCTTTCTTT. This codes for CASSLGTGFATEAFF.

The CDR3, as DNA: TGTGCCAGCAGTAACGACAGGGCTGGCTATGGCTACACCTTC. It yields the protein CASSNDRAGYGYTF. The chain couples TRBV27 to TRBJ1-2; 7 bases match TRBD1. Per the germline V gene, CDR1 is MNHEY and CDR2 is SMNVEV (reference sequence). CDR3 length: 14 amino acids. V shed 5 bases and J 4 bases; nucleotides not matched to a gene: 7.